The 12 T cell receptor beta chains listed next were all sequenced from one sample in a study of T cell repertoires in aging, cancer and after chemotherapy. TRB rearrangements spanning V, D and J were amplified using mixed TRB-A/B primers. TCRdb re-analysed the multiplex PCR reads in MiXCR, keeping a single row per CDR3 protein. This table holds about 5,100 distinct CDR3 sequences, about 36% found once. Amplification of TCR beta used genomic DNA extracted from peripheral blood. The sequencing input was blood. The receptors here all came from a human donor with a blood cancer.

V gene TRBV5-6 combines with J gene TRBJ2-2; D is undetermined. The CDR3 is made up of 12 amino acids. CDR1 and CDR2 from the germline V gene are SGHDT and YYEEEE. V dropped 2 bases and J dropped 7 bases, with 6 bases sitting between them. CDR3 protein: CASSFLVGELFF. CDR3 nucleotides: TGTGCCAGCAGCTTTTTGGTCGGGGAGCTGTTTTTT.

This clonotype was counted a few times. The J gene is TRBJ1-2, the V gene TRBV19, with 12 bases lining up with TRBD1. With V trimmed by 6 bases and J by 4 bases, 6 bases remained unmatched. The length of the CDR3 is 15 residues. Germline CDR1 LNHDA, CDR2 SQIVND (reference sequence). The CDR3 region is CASSTGTGGGYGYTF. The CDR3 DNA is TGTGCCAGTAGCACCGGGACAGGGGGCGGCTATGGCTACACCTTC.

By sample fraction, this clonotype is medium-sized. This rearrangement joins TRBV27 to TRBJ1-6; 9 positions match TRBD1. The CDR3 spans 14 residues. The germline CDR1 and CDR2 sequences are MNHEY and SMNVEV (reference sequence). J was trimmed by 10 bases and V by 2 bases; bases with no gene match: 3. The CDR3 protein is CASSLGTGKSPLHF. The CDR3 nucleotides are TGTGCCAGCAGTTTAGGGACAGGGAAATCACCCCTCCACTTT.

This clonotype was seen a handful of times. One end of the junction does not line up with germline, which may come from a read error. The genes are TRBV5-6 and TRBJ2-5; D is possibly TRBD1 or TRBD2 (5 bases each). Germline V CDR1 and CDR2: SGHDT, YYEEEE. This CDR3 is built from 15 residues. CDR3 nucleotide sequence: TGCGCCAGCAGCTTGACGCTGGGGGACCAAGAGACCCAGTACTTC. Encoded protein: CASSLTLGDQETQYF.

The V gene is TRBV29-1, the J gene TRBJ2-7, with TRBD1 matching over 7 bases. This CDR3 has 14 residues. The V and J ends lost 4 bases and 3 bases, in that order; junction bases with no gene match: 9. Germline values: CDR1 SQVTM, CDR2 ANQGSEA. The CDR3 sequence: CSVGARDSLYEQYF. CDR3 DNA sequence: TGCAGCGTTGGGGCCCGGGACAGTCTCTACGAGCAGTACTTC.

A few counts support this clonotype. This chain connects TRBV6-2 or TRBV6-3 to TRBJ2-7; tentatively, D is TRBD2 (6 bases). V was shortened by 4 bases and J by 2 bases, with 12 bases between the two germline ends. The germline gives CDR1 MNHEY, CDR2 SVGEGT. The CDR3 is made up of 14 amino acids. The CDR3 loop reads CASSSGTLTYEQYV. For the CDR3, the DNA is TGTGCCAGCAGTTCCGGGACTTTGACCTACGAGCAGTACGTC.

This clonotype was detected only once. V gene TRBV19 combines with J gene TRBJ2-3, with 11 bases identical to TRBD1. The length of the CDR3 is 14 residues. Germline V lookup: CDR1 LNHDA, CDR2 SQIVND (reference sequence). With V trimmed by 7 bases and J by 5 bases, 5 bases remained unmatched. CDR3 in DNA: TGTGCCAGTATTGGGACAGGGGGAAAAGATACGCAGTATTTT. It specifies CASIGTGGKDTQYF. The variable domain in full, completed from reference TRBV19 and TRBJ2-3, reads DGGITQSPKYLFRKEGQNVTLSCEQNLNHDAMYWYRQDPGQGLRLIYYSQIVNDFQKGDIAEGYSVSREKKESFPLTVTSAQKNPTAFYLCASIGTGGKDTQYFGPGTRLTVL.

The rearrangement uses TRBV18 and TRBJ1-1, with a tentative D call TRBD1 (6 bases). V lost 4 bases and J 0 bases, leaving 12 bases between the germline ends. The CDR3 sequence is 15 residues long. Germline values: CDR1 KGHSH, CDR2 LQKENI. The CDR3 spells CASSQPAGVNTEAFF. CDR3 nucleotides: TGTGCCAGCTCACAACCGGCAGGGGTGAACACTGAAGCTTTCTTT.

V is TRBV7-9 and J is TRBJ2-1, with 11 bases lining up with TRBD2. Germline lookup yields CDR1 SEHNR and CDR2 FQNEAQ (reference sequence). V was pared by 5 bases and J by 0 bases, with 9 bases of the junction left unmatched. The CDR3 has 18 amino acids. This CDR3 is CASSPTGLAVGSYNEQFF. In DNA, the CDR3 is TGTGCCAGCAGCCCCACGGGACTAGCGGTCGGCTCCTACAATGAGCAGTTCTTC.

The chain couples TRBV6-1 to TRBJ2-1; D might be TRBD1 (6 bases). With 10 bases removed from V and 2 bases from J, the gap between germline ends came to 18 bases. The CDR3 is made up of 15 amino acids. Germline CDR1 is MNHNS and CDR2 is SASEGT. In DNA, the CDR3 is TGTGCCACCCGACAGGAGAGCTGGACCTACAATGAGCAGTTCTTC. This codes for CATRQESWTYNEQFF.

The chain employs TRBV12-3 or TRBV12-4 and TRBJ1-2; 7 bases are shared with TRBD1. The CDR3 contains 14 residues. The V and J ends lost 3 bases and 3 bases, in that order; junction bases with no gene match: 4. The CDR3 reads CASSFNDRDYGYTF. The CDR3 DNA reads TGTGCCAGCAGTTTCAACGACAGGGACTATGGCTACACCTTC.

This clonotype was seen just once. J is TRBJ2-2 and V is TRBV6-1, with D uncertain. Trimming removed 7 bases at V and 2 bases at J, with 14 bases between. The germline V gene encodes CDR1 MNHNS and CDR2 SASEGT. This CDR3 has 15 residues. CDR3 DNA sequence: TGTGCCAGCACCACCTCGGCCCGTAACACCGGGGAGCTGTTTTTT. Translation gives CASTTSARNTGELFF.